The text below deals with one T cell receptor (beta chain). Antigen unknown. These data originate in a study of blood T cells in healthy people across ages. Study conclusions and caveats: The long-lived group displayed more naive CD4+ cells, plus higher diversity, than the aged donors did. Considered underestimates were the diversity estimates obtained from one million T cells.

Combining a sample-barcoded 5' primer with a J-beta primer mix, a second PCR ran for about 7 to 11 cycles. Carrying 12 random nucleotides, a template-switch adaptor labeled each individual cDNA molecule. MiXCR, applied by TCRdb to the 5' RACE reads, yields one record per CDR3 protein. The top ten clones hold roughly 6.3% of a sample with about 1,400,000 distinct CDR3 sequences, approximately 63% of them seen once. The V end was cut by 4 bases, the J end by 0 bases, with 10 bases between. The CDR3 extends over 14 amino acids. Germline V lookup: CDR1 SNHLY, CDR2 FYNNEI. Source material: blood. V is TRBV2 and J is TRBJ2-7, with D hard to call. The clonotype was recovered from a man younger than 35 in good health. CDR3 in DNA: TGTGCCAGCAGTGGGGCGGAGAGCTCCTACGAGCAGTACTTC. Its protein is CASSGAESSYEQYF.